Following are 23 T cell receptor beta chains from one sample sequenced in a study of cytomegalovirus exposure and HLA in healthy donors. Use of 60 Vbeta and 13 Jbeta primers characterized the PCR. This table comes from immunoSEQ multiplex PCR, and its TCRdb copy is limited to in-frame clones, with some not included. Among about 160,000 clones listed, about 85% were seen once. The sample was PBMCs. The receptors here all came from a young man in good health and CMV-seronegative.

This chain joins TRBV25-1 and TRBJ2-1; tentative D call: TRBD1 (6 bases). Germline V gene data show CDR1 as MGHDK and CDR2 as SYGVNS. This CDR3 has 15 residues. V shed 3 bases and J shed 9 bases, with 18 bases lying between them. For the CDR3, the DNA is TGTGCCAGCAGTGAGATTCAGGGGCGGTACGGTGAGCAGTTCTTC. It specifies CASSEIQGRYGEQFF.

This chain connects TRBV18 to TRBJ1-4; a weak D match, TRBD1 (5 bases). CDR3 length: 14 residues. The V and J ends lost 5 bases and 0 bases respectively, with 7 bases between them. Germline CDR1 KGHSH, CDR2 LQKENI. The chain's CDR3 is CASSSTATNEKLFF. The CDR3 nucleotides read TGTGCCAGCTCATCGACAGCAACTAATGAAAAACTGTTTTTT.

The chain is built from TRBV11-2 and TRBJ2-1, with D maybe TRBD1 (5 bases). Looked up from germline, CDR1 is SGHAT and CDR2 is FQNNGV. Trimming pared 6 bases from V and 1 base from J, leaving 16 bases between. The CDR3 loop spans 16 amino acids. The DNA of the CDR3 is TGTGCCAGCAGAGACAGCAGGGTATCGTCCTACAATGAGCAGTTCTTC. It codes for CASRDSRVSSYNEQFF. The variable domain in full, with the rest retrieved from reference TRBV11-2 and TRBJ2-1, is EAGVAQSPRYKIIEKRQSVAFWCNPISGHATLYWYQQILGQGPKLLIQFQNNGVVDDSQLPKDRFSAERLKGVDSTLKIQPAKLEDSAVYLCASRDSRVSSYNEQFFGPGTRLTVL.

For this clone: Other DNA sequences within the sample encode an identical CDR3. Here the CDR3 reads CSVGQGYGYTF. CDR3 nucleotide sequence: TGCAGCGTGGGACAGGGCTATGGCTACACCTTC. This chain uses TRBV29-1 with TRBJ1-2, with 9 positions matching TRBD1. The germline gives CDR1 SQVTM, CDR2 ANQGSEA. The CDR3 contains 11 residues. V lost 6 bases to trimming and J lost 4 bases; unmatched junction nucleotides: 0. Full variable domain (missing parts from reference TRBV29-1 and TRBJ1-2): SAVISQKPSRDICQRGTSLTIQCQVDSQVTMMFWYRQQPGQSLTLIATANQGSEATYESGFVIDKFPISRPNLTFSTLTVSNMSPEDSSIYLCSVGQGYGYTFGSGTRLTVV.

The genes are TRBV6-5 and TRBJ1-3; the D is unclear. Trimming removed 7 bases from V and 0 bases from J, with 13 bases in between. The germline V gene has CDR1 MNHEY and CDR2 SVGAGI. This CDR3 region has 15 residues. The CDR3 region is CASTTRWSSGNTIYF. As DNA, the CDR3 is TGTGCCAGCACGACGAGGTGGAGCTCTGGAAACACCATATATTTT.

This clone was seen a handful of times. This rearrangement joins TRBV4-1 to TRBJ1-5; no clear D gene. This CDR3 contains 15 residues. The V end was cut by 4 bases, the J end by 0 bases, with 10 bases between. Germline-derived CDR1 and CDR2 are MGHRA and YSYEKL. For the CDR3, the DNA is TGCGCCAGCAGCCCCGGTCGGTATAGCAATCAGCCCCAGCATTTT. Residues: CASSPGRYSNQPQHF.

This chain links TRBV30 with TRBJ2-1; possible D gene TRBD1, 6 bases. Germline V gene lookup returns CDR1 GTSNPN and CDR2 SVGIG (reference sequence). V gave up 4 bases and J gave up 6 bases, with 16 bases separating them. The CDR3 is made up of 14 amino acids. CDR3 protein: CAWISRTAPNEQFF. DNA for the CDR3: TGTGCCTGGATTTCTAGGACAGCGCCCAATGAGCAGTTCTTC.

J is TRBJ1-5 and V is TRBV27; D is ambiguous. Trimming shortened V by 7 bases and J by 0 bases, and 10 bases separated the two germline ends. There are 14 residues in the CDR3. The germline gives CDR1 MNHEY, CDR2 SMNVEV (reference sequence). The CDR3 loop reads CASKRAASNQPQHF. The CDR3 DNA is TGTGCCAGCAAGAGGGCGGCTAGCAATCAGCCCCAGCATTTT.

V is TRBV6-5 and J is TRBJ1-2; D ambiguous. V was shortened by 6 bases and J by 0 bases, with 8 bases between the two germline ends. The CDR3 length is 13 residues. Germline V gene data show CDR1 as MNHEY and CDR2 as SVGAGI. The CDR3 loop reads CASSEVANYGYTF. CDR3 sequence (DNA): TGTGCCAGCAGCGAGGTGGCTAACTATGGCTACACCTTC.

The V and J genes are TRBV19 and TRBJ2-7; D might be TRBD1 (5 bases). Germline lookup yields CDR1 LNHDA and CDR2 SQIVND (reference sequence). The CDR3 is 14 amino acids. Between the trimmed V and J ends, which lost 3 bases and 2 bases, there was a span of 11 bases. The CDR3 DNA reads TGTGCCAGTAGTATTGGGGCTAACGCCTACGAGCAGTACTTC. This gives the protein CASSIGANAYEQYF.

The chain combines TRBV5-6 with TRBJ1-1; D might be TRBD1 (5 bases). Germline V gene data show CDR1 as SGHDT and CDR2 as YYEEEE. The CDR3 contains 16 residues. Trimming stripped 4 bases from V and 2 bases from J, with 18 bases between. The CDR3 protein is CASSPEPTALNTEAFF. CDR3 in DNA: TGTGCCAGCAGCCCAGAACCGACAGCCCTAAACACTGAAGCTTTCTTT. Using reference TRBV5-6 and TRBJ1-1 for the parts outside the CDR3, the full variable domain is DAGVTQSPTHLIKTRGQQVTLRCSPKSGHDTVSWYQQALGQGPQFIFQYYEEEERQRGNFPDRFSGHQFPNYSSELNVNALLLGDSALYLCASSPEPTALNTEAFFGQGTRLTVV.

This chain joins TRBV21-1 and TRBJ1-1. TRBV21-1 has pseudogene status. The CDR3 has 13 amino acids. As DNA, the CDR3 is TGTCGGGGAATGGGCAGCATGAACACTGAAGCTTTCTTT. The encoded protein is CRGMGSMNTEAFF.

The chain combines TRBV4-2 with TRBJ2-3, with 13 bases lining up with TRBD2. The CDR3 spans 18 residues. The V segment lost 4 bases and the J segment 0 bases; nucleotides outside the gene matches: 7. Looked up from germline, CDR1 is LGHNA and CDR2 is YNFKEQ. In DNA form, the CDR3 reads TGTGCCAGCAGCCCTAGACTAGCGGGGGGCTCTAGCACAGATACGCAGTATTTT. It specifies CASSPRLAGGSSTDTQYF.

This clone was detected a few times. This sequence joins TRBV7-6 and TRBJ2-5; D remains unclear. Germline lookup yields CDR1 SGHVS and CDR2 FNYEAQ. The CDR3 consists of 13 residues. Trimming stripped 5 bases from V and 5 bases from J, with 12 bases between. CDR3 in amino acids: CASSPRTPETQYF. The CDR3 DNA sequence: TGTGCCAGCAGCCCCCGAACACCTGAGACCCAGTACTTC.

This rearrangement joins TRBV5-6 to TRBJ2-5; 8 bases match TRBD1. This CDR3 comprises 16 residues. Germline CDR1 is SGHDT and CDR2 is YYEEEE. The ends lost 3 bases at V and 3 bases at J; junction bases unmatched: 10. The CDR3 DNA is TGTGCCAGCAGCTCCCCGGGACAGGTGAAGAAAGAGACCCAGTACTTC. Residues: CASSSPGQVKKETQYF.

The rearrangement joins TRBV28 to TRBJ1-5; 9 nucleotides line up with TRBD1. V gave up 5 bases and J gave up 7 bases; unmatched junction bases: 9. Germline-derived CDR1 and CDR2 are MDHEN and SYDVKM. The CDR3 runs to 15 residues. The CDR3 DNA follows: TGTGCCAGCAGTACACCGGGACAGGGTGTGCAGCCCCAGCATTTT. It specifies CASSTPGQGVQPQHF.

This clone was picked up a small number of times. The V call is TRBV6-1, the J call TRBJ1-2; D call uncertain. V was trimmed by 7 bases and J by 0 bases, leaving 15 bases between them. The germline CDR1 and CDR2 sequences are MNHNS and SASEGT. CDR3 length equals 15 residues. CDR3 sequence reads: CASTLGTLTNYGYTF. Here the CDR3 DNA reads TGTGCCAGCACCCTGGGCACACTGACTAACTATGGCTACACCTTC.

Written as DNA, the CDR3 is TGTGCCAGCAGTTTCGGACACGGGGAGACCCAGTACTTC. Protein product: CASSFGHGETQYF. The chain couples TRBV28 to TRBJ2-5; maybe TRBD1 (5 bases). V was pared by 3 bases and J by 5 bases, with 10 bases between. CDR3 size: 13 residues. The germline V gene encodes CDR1 MDHEN and CDR2 SYDVKM.

This clone was detected only once. The chain carries TRBV18 and TRBJ1-3; D gene unclear. Germline loops: CDR1 KGHSH, CDR2 LQKENI. V lost 0 bases and J 1 base, leaving 7 bases between the germline ends. This CDR3 spans 15 amino acids. The CDR3 loop reads CASSPPRGSGNTIYF. The DNA for the CDR3 is TGTGCCAGCTCACCACCCCGGGGTTCTGGAAACACCATATATTTT.

The chain joins TRBV15 to TRBJ1-5, with 11 nucleotides matching TRBD1. Germline CDR1 reads LNHNV; CDR2 reads YYDKDF (reference sequence). V lost 3 bases to trimming and J lost 1 base; unmatched junction nucleotides: 11. There are 19 residues in the CDR3. As DNA, the CDR3 is TGTGCCACCAGCAGTGGACGGGACAGGGGGAGGACGAGCAATCAGCCCCAGCATTTT. It yields the protein CATSSGRDRGRTSNQPQHF. The full variable domain, with the rest looked up from reference TRBV15 and TRBJ1-5, is DAMVIQNPRYQVTQFGKPVTLSCSQTLNHNVMYWYQQKSSQAPKLLFHYYDKDFNNEADTPDNFQSRRPNTSFCFLDIRSPGLGDTAMYLCATSSGRDRGRTSNQPQHFGDGTRLSIL.

The chain uses TRBV4-3 and TRBJ2-1; TRBD2 agrees at 8 bases. From germline, CDR1 is LGHNA and CDR2 YSLEER. V was pared by 1 base and J by 8 bases, with 16 bases of the junction left unmatched. This CDR3 has 18 residues. CDR3 nucleotides: TGCGCCAGCAGCCAAGCCCTGGGGGGGACTAGTCTCCTTGATGAGCAGTTCTTC. Translating gives CASSQALGGTSLLDEQFF.

This rearrangement joins TRBV30 to TRBJ2-3; TRBD2 agrees at 7 bases. The CDR3 contains 14 residues. V shed 3 bases, J shed 6 bases, and the junction held 9 bases outside the gene matches. Germline V gene data show CDR1 as GTSNPN and CDR2 as SVGIG (reference sequence). CDR3 nucleotide sequence: TGTGCCTGGAGAGACATCACTAGCGCGGATACGCAGTATTTT. Translated: CAWRDITSADTQYF.

The chain joins TRBV28 to TRBJ2-7; D gene unclear. From germline, CDR1 is MDHEN and CDR2 SYDVKM. With 1 base removed from V and 0 bases from J, the gap between germline ends came to 13 bases. The CDR3 has 16 residues. CDR3 DNA: TGTGCCAGCAGTTTATCAAGGCAGGCGAGCTCCTACGAGCAGTACTTC. It translates to CASSLSRQASSYEQYF.